This T cell receptor (beta chain) was captured by sequencing in a study of radiotherapy plus CTLA-4 blockade in lung cancer. At the level of the study: Among patients, roughly 17% showed objective responses, and 31% had disease control. Study-level points and caveats: TCR clones originating in tumors grew in number in blood after radiotherapy plus ipilimumab.

In chemo-refractory metastatic non-small-cell lung cancer, patients got ipilimumab CTLA-4 blockade together with focal radiation. This clone has just one count. Its antigen is unknown. Trimming took 1 base from V and 4 from J, leaving 7 bases between them. The germline V gene has CDR1 SGHTA and CDR2 FQGNSA. The CDR3 is made up of 13 amino acids. The table came from immunoSEQ multiplex PCR; TCRdb's copy has only in-frame clones and leaves some out. The table records roughly 50,000 clones, about 72% of them present only once. This receptor was obtained from a human donor with non-small cell lung cancer who had stable disease on radiotherapy plus ipilimumab. The chain links TRBV7-2 to TRBJ1-1, with D unclear. The material sequenced was peripheral blood, taken from a patient treated with radiotherapy plus ipilimumab. The CDR3 bases are TGTGCCAGCAGCTTAGGAGGGTCCACTGAAGCTTTCTTT. It translates to CASSLGGSTEAFF.